A selection of T cell receptor beta chains follows, all from one sample in a study of CD8 T cells in Susac syndrome. TCRdb re-derived calls from the immunoSEQ multiplex PCR reads in MiXCR, one entry per CDR3 protein. This table has more than 150,000 distinct CDR3 sequences, over 85% appearing once. The sequenced sample consisted of CD4+ T cells from PBMCs. The receptors derive from a human donor in good health. CDR3s leave out the opening cysteine and the closing phenylalanine or tryptophan. The size field is filled for only some rows; it gives once, few, many or a size class.

TRBV12-3/TRBV12-4	TRBJ1-2	.	ASRLGGGGYT
TRBV29-1	TRBJ1-4	.	SVVTTGFEKLF
TRBV19	TRBJ2-1	.	ASSIAAGGSNEQF
TRBV29-1	TRBJ2-7	once	SVEVGASPTYEQY
TRBV15	TRBJ2-7	.	ATSRDHDGSYEQY
TRBV12-5	TRBJ2-1	.	ASGLLAGNGNEQF
TRBV3-1	TRBJ1-1	.	ASSQKGWNTEAF
TRBV2	TRBJ1-5	.	ASSGQGGDQPQH
TRBV25-1	TRBJ2-5	.	ASSNTGKRETQY
TRBV12-3/TRBV12-4	TRBJ1-1	few	ASSFTGGDTEAF